This T cell receptor beta chain derives from a study of blood T cell repertoires in COVID-19 (dated by TCRdb to 2018 to 2021). Background for the entire study: The collaborator samples originated in the United States, Italy and Spain and spanned the acute and convalescent phases of COVID-19. The samples were drawn from two sources: the first 160 participants of the ongoing ImmuneRACE study, and over 950 subjects contributed by 6 global collaborators. The sample metadata nearly always contained a de-identified subject ID, COVID-19 status, age in years and sex. Subjects who had been exposed to COVID-19, were actively infected with it, or had recovered from it provided the deeply sampled blood TCRbeta repertoires that made up the dataset. The repertoires were released in a freely available public database intended as a resource for research on the immune response to SARS-CoV-2. Where HLA class I and class II types were available, the types were taken from metadata supplied by the sample provider, not from assay-based typing. The prospective study material was composed of cDNA or gDNA derived from T cells, B-cell-depleted T cells, or PBMCs.

With regard to this clone: Its cognate antigen has yet to be identified. Base-call qualities are not available, and no considerably larger clone is one nucleotide away.

The study at large found these results: How much clinical and demographic metadata was included differed by source and by participant, and the metadata was provided uncurated.

TCRbeta CDR3 regions were amplified from genomic DNA using the immunoSEQ Assay, a bias-controlled multiplex PCR. Processing in the source paper ran as follows. The number of nucleated cells in each sample was estimated from the amplification of reference gene primers within the assay. Sequence reads were collapsed and filtered to measure the absolute abundance of every unique TCRbeta CDR3 rearrangement. For each sample, productive Simpson clonality was calculated as the square root of Simpson's diversity index across productive rearrangements. TCRdb re-hosts the immuneACCESS table, in-frame sequences only. Its copies lack some clones; in the studies checked, an unresolved V gene accounts for under half of them, and the cause for the rest is not known. The V and J calls and the clone size are those of that table, but D and trimming were determined from the DNA. The sample includes under 80,000 clones, with about 89% observed a single time. The ten largest clones take up more than 11% of the sample.

Collaborating institutions collected whole blood in K2EDTA tubes following their own protocols. Collaborator samples were shipped for TCRbeta analysis as frozen whole blood, isolated PBMCs, or DNA extracted from either sample type. This TCR came from a man between 65 and 85 years old with active or convalescent COVID-19. The specimen was peripheral blood.

The CDR3 corresponds to CASSPLAGVNNEQFF. Read as DNA, the sequence is TGCGCCAGCAGCCCCCTAGCGGGAGTAAACAATGAGCAGTTCTTC. This sequence uses TRBV5-1 and TRBJ2-1; 10 central bases correspond to TRBD2. Here V drops 4 bases and J drops 5 bases, and the junction holds 6 bases not matched to any gene. Looking up the germline V gene yields CDR1 SGHRS and CDR2 YFSETQ. The CDR3 starts with the cysteine, ends with the phenylalanine, and has 15 residues. The retained sequence is limited to the CDR3, 45 bases, with the frame set at the first base.